Below are 29 T cell receptor beta chains sequenced from a single sample in a study of T-cell memory formation after mild COVID-19. Using its own MiXCR run on the 5' RACE reads, TCRdb lists one record per CDR3 protein. The top ten clones hold around a fifth of a sample with 300,000 to 400,000 distinct CDR3 sequences, roughly 15% of them seen once. Sequences were obtained from PBMCs or a T cell subset sorted from them (not recorded which). These receptors all come from a man younger than 35 who had mild COVID-19 (a few samples of this study predate the infection). Cell type and time point are not known.

The chain uses TRBV28 and TRBJ1-5; the match to TRBD1 covers 7 bases. Germline V gene data show CDR1 as MDHEN and CDR2 as SYDVKM. The V segment lost 5 bases and the J segment 5 bases; nucleotides outside the gene matches: 3. The CDR3 spans 13 residues. DNA for the CDR3: TGTGCCAGCAGTCCGGACAGGTATCAGCCCCAGCATTTT. This translates into CASSPDRYQPQHF.

The genes are TRBV5-6 and TRBJ1-5; D may be TRBD1 (5 bases). CDR3 length: 13 amino acids. Trimming took off 4 bases at V and 16 bases at J, with 21 bases between the two ends. Germline V gene lookup returns CDR1 SGHDT and CDR2 YYEEEE. CDR3 residues: CASSNQPGTRLHF. In DNA, the CDR3 is TGTGCCAGCAGCAACCAGCCCGGGACCCGACTACATTTT.

For this clonotype: Mismatch with germline at one junction end may stem from a read error. This rearrangement joins TRBV7-2 to TRBJ1-2; D gene unclear. Per germline, CDR1 SGHTA and CDR2 FQGNSA. CDR3 length: 11 residues. CDR3 in DNA: TGTGCCAGCAGCTTTGGGGAGAGAGTCGCCTTC. This encodes CASSFGERVAF.

The CDR3 bases are TGTGCCTGGAGTGCGGGGAACACTGAAGCTTTCTTT. This codes for CAWSAGNTEAFF. J is TRBJ1-1 and V is TRBV30; D call uncertain. This CDR3 spans 12 amino acids. In germline, CDR1 is GTSNPN, CDR2 SVGIG (reference sequence). The ends were cut back, 1 base at V and 1 base at J, with 4 bases in the middle.

This clonotype occurred a few times. The J gene is TRBJ1-6, the V gene TRBV7-8; maybe TRBD1 (5 bases). The V end was cut by 2 bases, the J end by 7 bases, with 12 bases between. The CDR3 totals 15 residues. The V gene's germline CDR1 is SGHVS and CDR2 FQNEAQ. The DNA of the CDR3 is TGTGCCAGCAGCTTACAGGCAGGGACCAATTCACCCCTCCACTTT. It is translated as CASSLQAGTNSPLHF. Full variable domain (rest looked up from reference TRBV7-8 and TRBJ1-6): GAGVSQSPRYKVAKRGQDVALRCDPISGHVSLFWYQQALGQGPEFLTYFQNEAQLDKSGLPSDRFFAERPEGSVSTLKIQRTQQEDSAVYLCASSLQAGTNSPLHFGNGTRLTVT.

The rearrangement uses TRBV4-2 and TRBJ2-2, with D uncertain. CDR1 and CDR2 from the germline V gene are LGHNA and YNFKEQ. V was clipped by 4 bases and J by 0 bases, with 15 bases between them. This CDR3 has 17 amino acids. DNA of the CDR3: TGTGCCAGCAGCCCGGTGGAAGGCTACGCGAACACCGGGGAGCTGTTTTTT. Its protein is CASSPVEGYANTGELFF.

In its sample, this clonotype was seen a few times. The chain recombines TRBV27 with TRBJ1-1, with a weak D call TRBD1 (6 bases). This CDR3 is 15 amino acids long. Germline loops: CDR1 MNHEY, CDR2 SMNVEV (reference sequence). Between the trimmed V and J ends, which lost 0 bases and 3 bases, there was a span of 11 bases. CDR3 sequence: CASSLSPDSDTEAFF. In DNA form, the CDR3 reads TGTGCCAGCAGTTTATCTCCGGACAGTGACACTGAAGCTTTCTTT.

This clonotype has a handful of counts. The chain couples TRBV7-6 to TRBJ1-5; maybe TRBD1 (6 bases). Trimming took 4 bases from V and 3 from J, leaving 10 bases between them. Looked up from germline, CDR1 is SGHVS and CDR2 is FNYEAQ. The CDR3 totals 14 residues. This CDR3 reads CASSSQGSNQPQHF. Here the CDR3 DNA reads TGTGCCAGCAGCTCACAGGGCTCCAATCAGCCCCAGCATTTT.

The J gene is TRBJ1-6, the V gene TRBV12-3 or TRBV12-4, with D possibly matching TRBD1 (6 bases). This CDR3 spans 15 amino acids. Trimming shortened V by 5 bases and J by 6 bases, and 14 bases separated the two germline ends. This CDR3 reads CASSPQGGSNSPLHF. Written as DNA, the CDR3 is TGTGCCAGCAGTCCGCAAGGGGGTAGTAATTCACCCCTCCACTTT.

The rearrangement uses TRBV6-2 or TRBV6-3 and TRBJ1-1; perhaps TRBD1 as D (5 bases). The CDR3 is 14 residues long. V was pared by 6 bases and J by 5 bases, with 16 bases between. Germline CDR1 and CDR2: MNHEY and SVGEGT. Here the CDR3 DNA reads TGTGCCAGCAGGGGTCTTGAAGGGGTGACTGAAGCTTTCTTT. It yields the protein CASRGLEGVTEAFF.

This clonotype was seen a few times. This CDR3 is CASSQDRGPLPIQYF. CDR3 coding DNA: TGCGCCAGCAGCCAAGATCGTGGGCCCCTGCCCATCCAGTACTTC. The V gene is TRBV4-3, the J gene TRBJ2-7, with no clear D. Germline CDR1 reads LGHNA; CDR2 reads YSLEER. The V gene lost 0 bases and the J gene lost 10 bases, with 19 bases spanning the gap. The CDR3 runs 15 residues.

The CDR3 DNA sequence: TGTGCCAGCAGTGATTCTGGATCTGGCACAGATACGCAGTATTTT. This translates into CASSDSGSGTDTQYF. The genes are TRBV6-1 and TRBJ2-3; D gene ambiguous. Germline V lookup: CDR1 MNHNS, CDR2 SASEGT. The CDR3 has 15 amino acids. Trimming shortened V by 3 bases and J by 1 base, and 11 bases separated the two germline ends.

This clonotype was seen a handful of times. The rearrangement joins TRBV18 to TRBJ1-2, with D possibly matching TRBD1 (5 bases). V lost 4 bases to trimming and J lost 1 base, with 10 bases between them. Germline V gene data show CDR1 as KGHSH and CDR2 as LQKENI. This CDR3 has 14 residues. Written as DNA, the CDR3 is TGTGCCAGCTCACAACCAGACAGTAACTATGGCTACACCTTC. Encoded protein: CASSQPDSNYGYTF.

This chain uses TRBV20-1 with TRBJ2-5; TRBD2 aligns across 11 bases. Germline V CDR1 and CDR2: DFQATT, SNEGSKA (reference sequence). The CDR3 covers 13 residues. V trimming: 6 bases; J trimming: 5 bases; junction bases outside the gene matches: 5. CDR3 in amino acids: CSAGTSGGETQYF. As DNA, the CDR3 is TGCAGTGCCGGGACTAGCGGTGGGGAGACCCAGTACTTC.

The table lists this clonotype with a few counts. V gene TRBV3-1 combines with J gene TRBJ1-2; D remains ambiguous. Germline V CDR1 and CDR2: LGHDT, YNNKEL (reference sequence). V was cut by 1 base and J by 6 bases, with 18 bases left in between. The CDR3 totals 16 residues. As DNA, the CDR3 is TGTGCCAGCAGCCAAGTCTTTGTTATCACCCTCAATGGCTACACCTTC. It encodes CASSQVFVITLNGYTF.

The chain combines TRBV27 with TRBJ1-3, with 10 bases lining up with TRBD1. The ends lost 6 bases at V and 8 bases at J; junction bases unmatched: 4. The CDR3 runs to 13 residues. Germline CDR1 MNHEY, CDR2 SMNVEV (reference sequence). The CDR3 nucleotides are TGTGCCAGCAGCAGACAGGGGGCTGACACCATATATTTT. As protein: CASSRQGADTIYF.

V is TRBV12-3 or TRBV12-4 and J is TRBJ1-1; no reliable D call. Trimming pared 5 bases from V and 8 bases from J, leaving 15 bases between. This CDR3 contains 13 residues. The chain's CDR3 is CASSPWLWREAFF. The CDR3 coding sequence is TGTGCCAGCAGTCCCTGGTTGTGGCGGGAAGCTTTCTTT.

This clonotype was counted at least ten times. The DNA of the CDR3 is TGTGCCAGCAGCTTAGATGGGACACGCTCCTACGAGCAGTACTTC. Translated: CASSLDGTRSYEQYF. V is TRBV7-2 and J is TRBJ2-7; perhaps TRBD1 as D (6 bases). The V end was cut by 1 base, the J end by 0 bases, with 10 bases between. The CDR3 length is 15 residues. Germline CDR1 SGHTA, CDR2 FQGNSA. Variable domain in full (rest from reference TRBV7-2 and TRBJ2-7): GAGVSQSPSNKVTEKGKDVELRCDPISGHTALYWYRQSLGQGLEFLIYFQGNSAPDKSGLPSDRFSAERTGGSVSTLTIQRTQQEDSAVYLCASSLDGTRSYEQYFGPGTRLTVT.

J is TRBJ1-6 and V is TRBV25-1; the D is unclear. CDR3 length: 13 amino acids. Trimming left V 3 bases short and J 5 bases short, with 5 bases between. Germline V lookup: CDR1 MGHDK, CDR2 SYGVNS. As DNA, the CDR3 is TGTGCCAGCAGTGAGCAGGATAATTCACCCCTCCACTTT. Translated: CASSEQDNSPLHF.

J is TRBJ2-3 and V is TRBV20-1; perhaps TRBD2 as D (5 bases). The CDR3 covers 15 residues. V gave up 6 bases and J gave up 2 bases, with 18 bases separating them. Germline V lookup: CDR1 DFQATT, CDR2 SNEGSKA (reference sequence). DNA for the CDR3: TGCAGTGCCGCAGGACTCAACTTAGACACAGATACGCAGTATTTT. Translating gives CSAAGLNLDTDTQYF.

The rearrangement uses TRBV6-2 or TRBV6-3 and TRBJ1-1; no firm D call. The CDR3 spans 11 residues. Germline CDR1 and CDR2: MNHEY and SVGEGT. V dropped 2 bases and J dropped 10 bases, with 8 bases sitting between them. The CDR3 is CASSYALGAFF. In DNA form, the CDR3 reads TGTGCCAGCAGTTACGCCCTGGGAGCTTTCTTT.

This clonotype came up a few times. The CDR3 spells CASSPGLAAEQYV. The DNA of the CDR3 is TGTGCCAGCAGCCCCGGACTAGCGGCGGAGCAGTACGTC. The chain joins TRBV9 to TRBJ2-7; 10 positions match TRBD2. Germline CDR1 reads SGDLS; CDR2 reads YYNGEE. With 4 bases clipped from V and 7 bases from J, the junction kept 5 bases outside the gene matches. The CDR3 length is 13 residues.

Only a few counts were recorded for this clonotype. V is TRBV27 and J is TRBJ1-1, with TRBD1 matching over 8 bases. The germline V gene has CDR1 MNHEY and CDR2 SMNVEV (reference sequence). V lost 3 bases to trimming and J lost 4 bases; unmatched junction nucleotides: 13. The CDR3 has 17 amino acids. The CDR3, as DNA: TGTGCCAGCAGTTTTAGCCCCCAGGGGGCGCCTAGCACTGAAGCTTTCTTT. Its translation is CASSFSPQGAPSTEAFF.

In its sample, this clonotype was seen a few times. The gene calls are TRBV11-2 and TRBJ1-5; D is possibly TRBD1 (6 bases). Germline CDR1 and CDR2: SGHAT and FQNNGV. This CDR3 has 14 amino acids. Deletions cut 1 base from V and 5 bases from J, with 9 bases between. DNA of the CDR3: TGTGCCAGCAGCTTAGCGGGGGCAGATCAGCCCCAGCATTTT. This translates into CASSLAGADQPQHF. Full variable domain (missing parts from reference TRBV11-2 and TRBJ1-5): EAGVAQSPRYKIIEKRQSVAFWCNPISGHATLYWYQQILGQGPKLLIQFQNNGVVDDSQLPKDRFSAERLKGVDSTLKIQPAKLEDSAVYLCASSLAGADQPQHFGDGTRLSIL.

This clonotype appeared many times. The chain combines TRBV5-4 with TRBJ2-3, with 7 bases lining up with TRBD1. Germline V gene sequence: CDR1 SGHNT, CDR2 YYREEE (reference sequence). J gave up 2 bases and V 0 bases, and 3 bases lay outside the gene matches. CDR3 length: 15 residues. The CDR3 nucleotides read TGTGCCAGCAGCTTGGACAGGGGCCTCACAGATACGCAGTATTTT. The encoded protein is CASSLDRGLTDTQYF.

V and J are TRBV7-2 and TRBJ2-1, with 7 positions matching TRBD2. J lost 8 bases, V lost 5 bases, and 6 bases had no gene match. The germline V gene has CDR1 SGHTA and CDR2 FQGNSA. The CDR3 length is 13 residues. The CDR3 here is CASSTSGVYEQFF. The CDR3 nucleotides are TGTGCCAGCAGCACAAGCGGGGTCTATGAGCAGTTCTTC.

This clonotype has just a few counts. CDR3 nucleotides: TGTGCCAGCAGTCCGACAGGGTTCAATGGTGAGCAGTTCTTC. Its protein is CASSPTGFNGEQFF. The chain recombines TRBV7-9 with TRBJ2-1; 7 nucleotides align to TRBD1. CDR3 length: 14 residues. Germline CDR1 reads SEHNR; CDR2 reads FQNEAQ (reference sequence). J lost 9 bases, V lost 6 bases, and 11 bases had no gene match. The entire variable domain, with the rest obtained from reference TRBV7-9 and TRBJ2-1, is as follows: DTGVSQNPRHKITKRGQNVTFRCDPISEHNRLYWYRQTLGQGPEFLTYFQNEAQLEKSRLLSDRFSAERPKGSFSTLEIQRTEQGDSAMYLCASSPTGFNGEQFFGPGTRLTVL.

This clonotype was picked up a small number of times. The rearrangement uses TRBV5-1 and TRBJ2-7, with D possibly matching TRBD2 (6 bases). Trimming took 3 bases from V and 6 from J, leaving 16 bases between them. This CDR3 contains 14 residues. From germline, CDR1 is SGHRS and CDR2 YFSETQ. The CDR3 sequence: CASSWDVVGGEQYF. DNA for the CDR3: TGCGCCAGCAGCTGGGACGTAGTGGGAGGCGAGCAGTACTTC.

This clonotype has just a few counts. The chain is built from TRBV7-2 and TRBJ2-5; either TRBD1 or TRBD2 may supply D (5 bases each). CDR1 is SGHTA, CDR2 FQGNSA, per germline. V was trimmed by 2 bases and J by 6 bases, leaving 10 bases between them. The CDR3 is made up of 13 amino acids. The CDR3 sequence: CASSLPRGQTQYF. CDR3 DNA: TGTGCCAGCAGCTTACCCCGGGGACAGACCCAGTACTTC.